This T cell receptor (beta chain) was obtained from a study of blood T cell repertoires in COVID-19. Overall study: Both acute and convalescent COVID-19 samples were obtained from the United States, Italy and Spain. In each case, the material was cDNA or gDNA derived from T cells, B-cell-depleted T cells, or PBMCs.

This clone was observed a handful of times. Original processing notes: It was from reference gene primer amplification that nucleated cell counts were estimated. Libraries were prepared by immunoSEQ multiplex PCR; TCRdb keeps only in-frame clonotypes and omits some of them. Clonal size and the V and J genes are those of that table, whereas D and trimming came from the DNA. Here the sample spans 200,000 to 250,000 clones, about 83% being singletons. Trimming shortened V by 0 bases and J by 1 base, and 9 bases separated the two germline ends. Germline V gives CDR1 MGHRA, CDR2 YSYEKL. The CDR3 has 15 residues.

The sequence came from a woman in her forties or fifties with acute or convalescent COVID-19. This chain connects TRBV4-1 to TRBJ1-1; D remains ambiguous. The source material was peripheral blood. The CDR3 bases are TGCGCCAGCAGCCAAGACCCCAGGTGGAACACTGAAGCTTTCTTT. Encoded protein: CASSQDPRWNTEAFF.